This entry lists 26 T cell receptor beta chains sequenced from one sample in a study of PD-1 blockade in classical Hodgkin lymphoma (dated by TCRdb to the early 2020s). The time point label corresponds to: cycle 2 day 1 (C2D1) of nivolumab. All trial patients had relapsed after autologous stem cell transplantation, with cohorts A, B and C differing in prior brentuximab vedotin exposure. The library relied on the immunoSEQ multiplex PCR assay. TCRdb re-hosts the immuneACCESS table, in-frame sequences only. Its copies lack some clones; in the studies checked, an unresolved V gene accounts for under half of them, and the cause for the rest is not known. This sample comprises under 95,000 clones, 80% to 95% of them detected only once. The ten largest make up over 2% of the sample. Sequencing used peripheral blood mononuclear cells (PBMCs), obtained before the second cycle of nivolumab. These receptors originate from a human donor with classical Hodgkin lymphoma.

The CDR3 reads CSAGGGYGYTF. The CDR3 nucleotides read TGCAGTGCCGGGGGGGGCTATGGCTACACCTTC. V and J are TRBV20-1 and TRBJ1-2, with a possible D match to TRBD1 (5 bases). This CDR3 contains 11 residues. Germline V gene sequence: CDR1 DFQATT, CDR2 SNEGSKA (reference sequence). V lost 6 bases and J 4 bases, leaving 9 bases between the germline ends.

This chain links TRBV19 with TRBJ1-3; 7 bases line up with TRBD1. Germline V lookup: CDR1 LNHDA, CDR2 SQIVND (reference sequence). V lost 6 bases and J lost 1; bases outside the gene matches: 6. The CDR3 runs 15 residues. The CDR3 region has the DNA TGTGCCAGTAGCCTGGGACAGCCGTCTGGAAACACCATATATTTT. As protein: CASSLGQPSGNTIYF.

This clone was recorded only once. This chain uses TRBV29-1 with TRBJ1-4; weak D call: TRBD1 (6 bases). Deletions cut 7 bases from V and 0 bases from J, with 9 bases between. CDR1 is SQVTM, CDR2 ANQGSEA, per germline. The CDR3 is 13 residues long. This chain's CDR3 is CSGTEATNEKLFF. The CDR3 DNA reads as TGCAGCGGGACAGAAGCAACTAATGAAAAACTGTTTTTT.

This rearrangement joins TRBV5-6 to TRBJ2-7; D gene ambiguous. V dropped 0 bases and J dropped 1 base, with 8 bases sitting between them. CDR1 and CDR2 (germline): SGHDT, YYEEEE. The CDR3 is made up of 14 amino acids. The CDR3 sequence: CASSLGQDSYEQYF. The CDR3 DNA is TGTGCCAGCAGCTTGGGCCAGGATTCCTACGAGCAGTACTTC. Using reference TRBV5-6 and TRBJ2-7 for the parts outside the CDR3, the full variable domain is DAGVTQSPTHLIKTRGQQVTLRCSPKSGHDTVSWYQQALGQGPQFIFQYYEEEERQRGNFPDRFSGHQFPNYSSELNVNALLLGDSALYLCASSLGQDSYEQYFGPGTRLTVT.

This chain connects TRBV10-3 to TRBJ1-1, with D possibly matching TRBD1 (6 bases). Trimming took off 10 bases at V and 1 base at J, with 13 bases between the two ends. The V gene's germline CDR1 is ENHRY and CDR2 SYGVKD. The CDR3 is 13 amino acids. DNA for the CDR3: TGTGCCACTACAGGGCGGCAGAACACTGAAGCTTTCTTT. Protein product: CATTGRQNTEAFF.

V and J are TRBV27 and TRBJ2-7, with 10 nucleotides matching TRBD1. The V segment lost 2 bases and the J segment 1 base; nucleotides outside the gene matches: 8. This CDR3 is built from 17 residues. Germline V gene sequence: CDR1 MNHEY, CDR2 SMNVEV (reference sequence). CDR3 bases: TGTGCCAGCAGTTTAATAGGGACAGGGGAGACTTCCTACGAGCAGTACTTC. As protein: CASSLIGTGETSYEQYF.

The V gene is TRBV5-5, the J gene TRBJ2-7, with D possibly matching TRBD1 (6 bases). CDR3 size: 18 residues. The V end was cut by 2 bases, the J end by 2 bases, with 23 bases between. The germline gives CDR1 SGHKS, CDR2 YYEKEE (reference sequence). The CDR3 protein is CASSLITPAGAWTYEQYF. The CDR3 DNA reads TGTGCCAGCAGCTTAATAACCCCGGCAGGGGCCTGGACCTACGAGCAGTACTTC.

V usage is TRBV10-3 and J usage is TRBJ2-3; a possible D gene is TRBD2 (7 bases). V was shortened by 7 bases and J by 1 base, with 15 bases between the two germline ends. Looked up from germline, CDR1 is ENHRY and CDR2 is SYGVKD. The CDR3 consists of 15 residues. This CDR3 is CAIKPGGVGTDTQYF. The CDR3 nucleotides read TGTGCCATCAAGCCGGGGGGCGTAGGCACAGATACGCAGTATTTT.

The V and J genes are TRBV7-3 and TRBJ2-1; 14 bases align to TRBD2. V was clipped by 1 base and J by 6 bases; unmatched bases: 8. Germline V gene data show CDR1 as SGHTA and CDR2 as FQGTGA. The CDR3 extends over 18 amino acids. The CDR3 nucleotides are TGTGCCAGCAGCTTAATCGGACTAGCGGGAGGTTCAGGCAATGAGCAGTTCTTC. This codes for CASSLIGLAGGSGNEQFF.

This rearrangement joins TRBV19 to TRBJ2-2; D might be TRBD1 (5 bases). The CDR3 length is 14 residues. Germline assignment: CDR1 LNHDA and CDR2 SQIVND (reference sequence). The V gene lost 5 bases and the J gene lost 2 bases, with 9 bases spanning the gap. For the CDR3, the DNA is TGTGCCAGTAGTGAGACAGTTAACACCGGGGAGCTGTTTTTT. This gives the protein CASSETVNTGELFF.

About this clone itself: This sample includes further DNA sequences coding for the same CDR3. This chain uses TRBV28 with TRBJ1-5; 8 positions agree with TRBD1. Per the germline V gene, CDR1 is MDHEN and CDR2 is SYDVKM. V lost 9 bases and J lost 2; bases outside the gene matches: 6. The CDR3 is made up of 14 amino acids. The CDR3 loop is CASRDRGGNQPQHF. The DNA of the CDR3 is TGTGCCAGTAGAGACAGGGGAGGCAATCAGCCCCAGCATTTT.

V and J are TRBV28 and TRBJ1-2, with a weak D call TRBD1 (5 bases). Per the germline V gene, CDR1 is MDHEN and CDR2 is SYDVKM. This CDR3 region has 13 residues. V was shortened by 2 bases and J by 6 bases, with 10 bases between the two germline ends. The CDR3 DNA sequence: TGTGCCAGCAGTTTAGCCAGGGTTAATGGCTACACCTTC. Protein product: CASSLARVNGYTF.

The chain has TRBV2 and TRBJ1-1; D might be TRBD1 (6 bases). V lost 7 bases to trimming and J lost 8 bases, with 17 bases between them. This CDR3 is 13 amino acids long. The germline V gene encodes CDR1 SNHLY and CDR2 FYNNEI. The CDR3 spells CASMPRGPQEAFF. The CDR3 nucleotides read TGTGCCAGCATGCCCCGGGGGCCTCAAGAAGCTTTCTTT.

Only one count was recorded for this clone. The chain combines TRBV6-5 with TRBJ2-7; D remains ambiguous. The V gene's germline CDR1 is MNHEY and CDR2 SVGAGI. CDR3 length equals 11 residues. V lost 6 bases, J lost 1 base, and 4 bases lay in between. This CDR3 is CASRGSYEQYF. The CDR3 bases are TGTGCCAGCAGAGGGTCCTACGAGCAGTACTTC.

V gene TRBV27 combines with J gene TRBJ1-4, with a possible D match to TRBD1 (5 bases). The CDR3 loop spans 19 amino acids. CDR1 and CDR2 from the germline V gene are MNHEY and SMNVEV (reference sequence). Deletions cut 5 bases from V and 0 bases from J, with 22 bases between. The CDR3 DNA sequence: TGTGCCAGCAGTCCCGGGGGGTACAGGCATTCAGCAACTAATGAAAAACTGTTTTTT. Translated: CASSPGGYRHSATNEKLFF.

The V and J genes are TRBV6-5 and TRBJ1-2; 7 nucleotides line up with TRBD1. The CDR3 sequence is 14 residues long. Germline CDR1 is MNHEY and CDR2 is SVGAGI. V gave up 8 bases and J gave up 4 bases; unmatched junction bases: 10. The CDR3 loop reads CASGDLGQSYGYTF. CDR3 nucleotides: TGTGCCAGCGGCGACCTGGGACAGAGCTATGGCTACACCTTC.

The chain combines TRBV7-2 with TRBJ1-2; D remains ambiguous. The germline V gene has CDR1 SGHTA and CDR2 FQGNSA. The ends were cut back, 7 bases at V and 1 base at J, with 10 bases in the middle. This CDR3 spans 13 amino acids. The CDR3 DNA follows: TGTGCCAGCAAGGGCATTATTAACTATGGCTACACCTTC. Its translation: CASKGIINYGYTF. Full variable domain (remainder filled in from reference TRBV7-2 and TRBJ1-2): GAGVSQSPSNKVTEKGKDVELRCDPISGHTALYWYRQSLGQGLEFLIYFQGNSAPDKSGLPSDRFSAERTGGSVSTLTIQRTQQEDSAVYLCASKGIINYGYTFGSGTRLTVV.

This rearrangement joins TRBV5-1 to TRBJ2-7; no clear D gene. Germline CDR1 SGHRS, CDR2 YFSETQ. Trimming took off 1 base at V and 5 bases at J, with 10 bases between the two ends. This CDR3 has 13 residues. The CDR3 is CASSLYRINEQYF. DNA for the CDR3: TGCGCCAGCAGCTTGTACCGGATTAACGAGCAGTACTTC.

This chain joins TRBV27 and TRBJ1-4; TRBD1 matches 7 bases. The J segment lost 2 bases and the V segment lost 6 bases, leaving 3 bases of the junction unmatched. CDR1 is MNHEY and CDR2 is SMNVEV in the germline V gene (reference sequence). The CDR3 extends over 14 amino acids. The CDR3 protein is CASSLTGTNEKLFF. CDR3 nucleotide sequence: TGTGCCAGCAGCCTGACAGGGACTAATGAAAAACTGTTTTTT. The whole variable domain, filled in from reference TRBV27 and TRBJ1-4, reads EAQVTQNPRYLITVTGKKLTVTCSQNMNHEYMSWYRQDPGLGLRQIYYSMNVEVTDKGDVPEGYKVSRKEKRNFPLILESPSPNQTSLYFCASSLTGTNEKLFFGSGTQLSVL.

The rearrangement links TRBV19 to TRBJ1-2; 7 bases fit TRBD1. CDR1 and CDR2 (germline): LNHDA, SQIVND (reference sequence). V lost 10 bases to trimming and J lost 4 bases; unmatched junction nucleotides: 6. This CDR3 has 12 residues. The CDR3 region has the DNA TGTGCCACCCTTCAGGGGGTCTATGGCTACACCTTC. Encoded protein: CATLQGVYGYTF.

The sample holds one count of this clone. The chain links TRBV7-9 to TRBJ1-4; tentative D call: TRBD1 (6 bases). Germline CDR1 reads SEHNR; CDR2 reads FQNEAQ (reference sequence). With 8 bases removed from V and 6 bases from J, the gap between germline ends came to 10 bases. The length of the CDR3 is 12 residues. The CDR3 DNA reads TGTGCCAGCGCCGCAGGGGATGAAAAACTGTTTTTT. It yields the protein CASAAGDEKLFF.

This clone was observed a handful of times. Other DNA sequences within the sample encode an identical CDR3. The chain uses TRBV6-5 and TRBJ1-1, with D possibly matching TRBD1 (6 bases). CDR1 and CDR2 (germline): MNHEY, SVGAGI. Trimming pared 0 bases from V and 1 base from J, leaving 9 bases between. This CDR3 comprises 15 residues. The CDR3 DNA reads as TGTGCCAGCAGTTACTCCCAGACAGGGAACACTGAAGCTTTCTTT. Amino acids: CASSYSQTGNTEAFF.

V and J are TRBV28 and TRBJ2-7; D remains ambiguous. The CDR3 length is 13 residues. V lost 9 bases, J lost 3 bases, and 15 bases lay in between. The germline gives CDR1 MDHEN, CDR2 SYDVKM. This CDR3 is CASGLGFHYEQYF. CDR3 bases: TGTGCCAGTGGCCTAGGGTTTCACTACGAGCAGTACTTC. Drawing the rest from reference TRBV28 and TRBJ2-7, the complete variable domain is DVKVTQSSRYLVKRTGEKVFLECVQDMDHENMFWYRQDPGLGLRLIYFSYDVKMKEKGDIPEGYSVSREKKERFSLILESASTNQTSMYLCASGLGFHYEQYFGPGTRLTVT.

The chain links TRBV7-3 to TRBJ2-2; D is unclear. The ends were cut back, 2 bases at V and 7 bases at J, with 8 bases in the middle. In germline, CDR1 is SGHTA, CDR2 FQGTGA. This CDR3 has 13 residues. The CDR3 sequence: CASSLGDYGELFF. DNA of the CDR3: TGTGCCAGCAGCTTAGGGGATTACGGGGAGCTGTTTTTT. Full variable domain (rest looked up from reference TRBV7-3 and TRBJ2-2): GAGVSQTPSNKVTEKGKYVELRCDPISGHTALYWYRQSLGQGPEFLIYFQGTGAADDSGLPNDRFFAVRPEGSVSTLKIQRTERGDSAVYLCASSLGDYGELFFGEGSRLTVL.

This clone appeared once. The chain carries TRBV29-1 and TRBJ2-7, with 12 bases identical to TRBD2. Germline V CDR1 and CDR2: SQVTM, ANQGSEA. J gave up 7 bases and V 7 bases, and 8 bases lay outside the gene matches. The CDR3 runs 13 residues. Here the CDR3 reads CSAVTSGSREQYF. For the CDR3, the DNA is TGCAGCGCTGTGACTAGCGGGAGTAGGGAGCAGTACTTC.

This clone was seen just once. V gene TRBV5-1 combines with J gene TRBJ2-1; a weak D match, TRBD1 (6 bases). CDR3 length: 15 residues. Germline loops: CDR1 SGHRS, CDR2 YFSETQ. The V gene lost 7 bases and the J gene lost 8 bases, with 22 bases spanning the gap. CDR3 nucleotides: TGCGCCAGCTACTTACGGACAGCCGTCGTCGATGAGCAGTTCTTC. It yields the protein CASYLRTAVVDEQFF.